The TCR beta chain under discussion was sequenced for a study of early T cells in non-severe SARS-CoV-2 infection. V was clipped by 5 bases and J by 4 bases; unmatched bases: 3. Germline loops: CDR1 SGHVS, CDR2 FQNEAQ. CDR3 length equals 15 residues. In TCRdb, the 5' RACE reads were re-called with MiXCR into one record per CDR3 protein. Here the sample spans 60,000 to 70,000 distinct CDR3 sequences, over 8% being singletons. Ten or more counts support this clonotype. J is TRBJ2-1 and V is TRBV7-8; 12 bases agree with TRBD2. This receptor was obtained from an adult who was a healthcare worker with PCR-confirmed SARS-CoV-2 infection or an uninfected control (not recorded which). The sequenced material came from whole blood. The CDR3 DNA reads TGTGCCAGCAGCGGTCTAGCGGGAGGGTACAATGAGCAGTTCTTC. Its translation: CASSGLAGGYNEQFF.